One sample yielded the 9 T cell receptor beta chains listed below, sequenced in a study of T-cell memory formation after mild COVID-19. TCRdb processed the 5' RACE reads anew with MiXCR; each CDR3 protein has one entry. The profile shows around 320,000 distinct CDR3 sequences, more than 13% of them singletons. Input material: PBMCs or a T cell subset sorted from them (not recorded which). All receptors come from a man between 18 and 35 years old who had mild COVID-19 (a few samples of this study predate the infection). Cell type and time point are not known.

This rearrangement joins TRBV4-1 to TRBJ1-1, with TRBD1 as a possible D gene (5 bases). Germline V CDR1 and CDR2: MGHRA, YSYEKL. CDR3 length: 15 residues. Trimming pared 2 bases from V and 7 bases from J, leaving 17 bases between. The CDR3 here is CASSQTEQEYYEAFF. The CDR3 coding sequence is TGCGCCAGCAGCCAAACCGAACAGGAGTACTATGAAGCTTTCTTT.

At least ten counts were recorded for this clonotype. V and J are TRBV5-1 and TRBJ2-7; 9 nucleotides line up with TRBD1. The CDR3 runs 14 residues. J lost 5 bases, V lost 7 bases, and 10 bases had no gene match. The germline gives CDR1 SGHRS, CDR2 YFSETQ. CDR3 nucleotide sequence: TGCGCCAGCTCCCGCCGGGACAGGGCCCACGAGCAGTACTTC. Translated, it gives CASSRRDRAHEQYF.

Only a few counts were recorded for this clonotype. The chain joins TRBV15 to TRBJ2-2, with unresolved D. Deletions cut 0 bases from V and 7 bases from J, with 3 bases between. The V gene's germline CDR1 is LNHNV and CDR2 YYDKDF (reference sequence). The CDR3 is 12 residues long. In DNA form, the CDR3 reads TGTGCCACCAGCAGAGAAGTCGGGGAGCTGTTTTTT. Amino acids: CATSREVGELFF.

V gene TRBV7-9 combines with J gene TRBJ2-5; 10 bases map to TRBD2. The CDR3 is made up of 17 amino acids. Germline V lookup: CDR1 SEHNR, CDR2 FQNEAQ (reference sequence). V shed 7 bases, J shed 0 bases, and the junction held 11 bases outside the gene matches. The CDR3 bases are TGTGCCAGCATAAGGCTAGCGGGGGTCGGGTACCAAGAGACCCAGTACTTC. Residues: CASIRLAGVGYQETQYF.

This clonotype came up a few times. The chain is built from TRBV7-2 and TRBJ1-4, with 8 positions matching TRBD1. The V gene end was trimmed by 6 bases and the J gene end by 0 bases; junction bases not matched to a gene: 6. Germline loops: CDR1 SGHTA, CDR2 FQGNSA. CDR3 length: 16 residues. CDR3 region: CASSSQGAPTNEKLFF. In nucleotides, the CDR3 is TGTGCCAGCAGTTCTCAGGGGGCCCCAACTAATGAAAAACTGTTTTTT.

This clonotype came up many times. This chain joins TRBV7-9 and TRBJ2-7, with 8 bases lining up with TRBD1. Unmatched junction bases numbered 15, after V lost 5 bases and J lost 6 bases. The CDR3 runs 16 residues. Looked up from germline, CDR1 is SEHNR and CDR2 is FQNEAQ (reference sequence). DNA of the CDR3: TGTGCCAGCAGCCGTAGGACAGGGAAGTTCGTCGGCGAGCAGTACGTC. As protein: CASSRRTGKFVGEQYV.

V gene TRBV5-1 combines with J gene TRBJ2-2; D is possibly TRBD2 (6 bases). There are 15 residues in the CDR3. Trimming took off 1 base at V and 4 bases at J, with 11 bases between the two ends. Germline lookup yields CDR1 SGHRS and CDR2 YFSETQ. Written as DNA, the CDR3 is TGCGCCAGCAGCTTGTCCTACGGGGGCACCGGGGAGCTGTTTTTT. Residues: CASSLSYGGTGELFF. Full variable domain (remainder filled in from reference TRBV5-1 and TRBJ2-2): KAGVTQTPRYLIKTRGQQVTLSCSPISGHRSVSWYQQTPGQGLQFLFEYFSETQRNKGNFPGRFSGRQFSNSRSEMNVSTLELGDSALYLCASSLSYGGTGELFFGEGSRLTVL.

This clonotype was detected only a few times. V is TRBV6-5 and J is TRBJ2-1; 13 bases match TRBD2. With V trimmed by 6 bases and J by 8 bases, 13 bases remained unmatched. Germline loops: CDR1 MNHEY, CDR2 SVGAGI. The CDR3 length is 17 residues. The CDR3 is CASSRTSGGARGYEQFF. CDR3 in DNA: TGTGCCAGCAGCCGCACTAGCGGGGGGGCCAGAGGCTATGAGCAGTTCTTC.

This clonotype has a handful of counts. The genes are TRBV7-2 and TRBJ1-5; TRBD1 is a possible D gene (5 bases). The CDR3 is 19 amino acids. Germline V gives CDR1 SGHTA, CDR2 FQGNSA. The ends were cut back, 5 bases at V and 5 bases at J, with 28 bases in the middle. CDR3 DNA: TGTGCCAGCAGCCCCAGGGCGGCAGGGACCCTTTTTCATCATCAGCCCCAGCATTTT. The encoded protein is CASSPRAAGTLFHHQPQHF.